This T cell receptor beta chain was sequenced during a study of CD8 T cells in ankylosing spondylitis. Study results and caveats: Characteristic, it appeared, of ankylosing spondylitis blood was a TCR beta motif of about eight highly homologous variants. Disease-linked clones were reportedly significantly enriched in matched ankylosing spondylitis synovial fluid.

V lost 4 bases to trimming and J lost 4 bases; unmatched junction nucleotides: 7. Germline-derived CDR1 and CDR2 are SGHRS and YFSETQ. The CDR3 extends over 14 amino acids. In its sample, this clonotype was seen many times. What it binds is unknown. In TCRdb, the 5' RACE reads were re-called with MiXCR into one record per CDR3 protein. This table holds 200,000 to 250,000 distinct CDR3 sequences, about 7.3% found once. The sequence was collected from a male donor with ankylosing spondylitis. Sequencing was done on a sample of blood, either unsorted or a sorted T cell fraction (not recorded which). V is TRBV5-1 and J is TRBJ2-7, with 8 nucleotides matching TRBD1. CDR3 sequence reads: CASSPDREWYEQYF. The CDR3 DNA reads TGCGCCAGCAGCCCGGACAGGGAGTGGTACGAGCAGTACTTC.